These 31 T cell receptor beta chains share one sample of origin, sequenced in a study of shared clonotypes between healthy human individuals (dated by TCRdb to 2020 to 2021). Receptor amplification or capture employed the immunoSEQ multiplex PCR assay. TCRdb took this table from immuneACCESS and kept in-frame rearrangements with V and J called. Such tables lack part of the clones; where checked against another copy, unresolved V genes explain under half of the gap, and the rest is unexplained. A total of about 2 million clones appear in this sample, 85% to 95% of them only once. The top ten hold more than 0.1% of the sample. Sequencing was done on a sample of naive CD4+ T cells sorted from blood. The meaning of the sample's cell subset or site label: CD45RA+ positively selected. These receptors were taken from a man younger than 30 in good health.

About this clone: This same CDR3 is encoded by further DNA sequences in the sample. The chain combines TRBV19 with TRBJ2-2; possibly TRBD2 for D (5 bases). The CDR3 consists of 14 residues. The V gene's germline CDR1 is LNHDA and CDR2 SQIVND (reference sequence). Deletions cut 3 bases from V and 1 base from J, with 6 bases between. The CDR3 region has the DNA TGTGCCAGTAGTATTGGAGGGAACACCGGGGAGCTGTTTTTT. Translation gives CASSIGGNTGELFF.

The genes are TRBV4-1 and TRBJ2-3; 11 bases line up with TRBD2. J gave up 3 bases and V 4 bases, and 9 bases lay outside the gene matches. CDR3 length equals 17 residues. CDR1 and CDR2 from the germline V gene are MGHRA and YSYEKL. For the CDR3, the DNA is TGCGCCAGCAGCCTCGAAGGGCGGACTAGCGGGACAGATACGCAGTATTTT. It specifies CASSLEGRTSGTDTQYF.

The gene calls are TRBV5-1 and TRBJ2-7, with 9 bases identical to TRBD1. J was trimmed by 2 bases and V by 4 bases; bases with no gene match: 7. Germline-derived CDR1 and CDR2 are SGHRS and YFSETQ. This CDR3 spans 15 amino acids. The CDR3 is CASSQTGQGPYEQYF. Written as DNA, the CDR3 is TGCGCCAGCAGCCAGACGGGACAGGGACCCTACGAGCAGTACTTC.

This chain connects TRBV10-3 to TRBJ2-7; D possibly corresponds to TRBD1 (6 bases). This CDR3 spans 16 amino acids. The germline gives CDR1 ENHRY, CDR2 SYGVKD. V was shortened by 0 bases and J by 0 bases, with 12 bases between the two germline ends. The CDR3 DNA is TGTGCCATCAGTGAGTCTTTCCGGGACACCTCCTACGAGCAGTACTTC. Translated: CAISESFRDTSYEQYF.

The V call is TRBV6-1, the J call TRBJ2-7; TRBD1 matches at 8 bases. V lost 4 bases, J lost 0 bases, and 5 bases stayed unmatched. This CDR3 contains 15 residues. Germline CDR1 MNHNS, CDR2 SASEGT. In DNA, the CDR3 is TGTGCCAGCAGTGGGGGACAGGTTGGCTCCTACGAGCAGTACTTC. This translates into CASSGGQVGSYEQYF.

The V and J genes are TRBV11-3 and TRBJ2-2; 9 positions agree with TRBD1. Trimming took 3 bases from V and 1 from J; bases not matched to a gene: 6. Germline CDR1 reads SGHNT; CDR2 reads YENEEA. The CDR3 is 17 amino acids. CDR3 DNA sequence: TGTGCCAGCAGCTTTGGACCGGGACAGGGGAACACCGGGGAGCTGTTTTTT. Translated, it gives CASSFGPGQGNTGELFF.

The gene calls are TRBV5-1 and TRBJ2-4, with TRBD2 identical over 11 bases. CDR3 length: 17 residues. The ends lost 1 base at V and 10 bases at J; junction bases unmatched: 13. Germline-derived CDR1 and CDR2 are SGHRS and YFSETQ. The CDR3 is CASSLTETSGVKLIQYF. As DNA, the CDR3 is TGCGCCAGCAGCTTGACTGAGACTAGCGGGGTAAAACTGATTCAGTACTTC.

V usage is TRBV5-1 and J usage is TRBJ2-5; TRBD1 might be the D (6 bases). The germline V gene encodes CDR1 SGHRS and CDR2 YFSETQ. CDR3 length equals 14 residues. V lost 2 bases and J 4 bases, leaving 12 bases between the germline ends. Here the CDR3 reads CASSFTGNRETQYF. The CDR3 DNA reads TGCGCCAGCAGCTTTACAGGGAATAGAGAGACCCAGTACTTC.

In its sample, this clone was seen a few times. This sample includes further DNA sequences coding for the same CDR3. The genes are TRBV18 and TRBJ1-2, with no clear D. The germline V gene has CDR1 KGHSH and CDR2 LQKENI. This CDR3 has 13 residues. Trimming stripped 2 bases from V and 1 base from J, with 5 bases between. The DNA of the CDR3 is TGTGCCAGCTCACCAACAGATAACTATGGCTACACCTTC. It specifies CASSPTDNYGYTF.

The chain uses TRBV5-5 and TRBJ1-5, with 7 bases lining up with TRBD1. Germline-derived CDR1 and CDR2 are SGHKS and YYEKEE (reference sequence). The CDR3 is made up of 14 amino acids. V gave up 0 bases and J gave up 7 bases; unmatched junction bases: 4. The CDR3, as DNA: TGTGCCAGCAGCTTGGACAGGGGAGGGCAGCCCCAGCATTTT. Residues: CASSLDRGGQPQHF.

The chain employs TRBV19 and TRBJ2-7; perhaps TRBD2 as D (6 bases). Germline V CDR1 and CDR2: LNHDA, SQIVND (reference sequence). The CDR3 extends over 14 amino acids. V lost 5 bases, J lost 2 bases, and 13 bases lay in between. The CDR3 loop reads CASSWGLETYEQYF. CDR3 nucleotide sequence: TGTGCCAGTAGTTGGGGACTGGAGACCTACGAGCAGTACTTC.

J is TRBJ1-1 and V is TRBV10-1; TRBD1 is a possible D gene (5 bases). Trimming stripped 4 bases from V and 7 bases from J, with 16 bases between. This CDR3 spans 14 amino acids. Germline values: CDR1 WNHNN, CDR2 SYGVQD (reference sequence). CDR3 loop: CASSVGQGMGEAFF. CDR3 DNA sequence: TGCGCCAGCAGTGTTGGCCAGGGTATGGGTGAAGCTTTCTTT.

Concerning this clone: This same CDR3 is encoded by further DNA sequences in the sample. The rearrangement joins TRBV7-2 to TRBJ2-7; 7 positions match TRBD1. Germline CDR1 SGHTA, CDR2 FQGNSA. V was clipped by 2 bases and J by 2 bases; unmatched bases: 3. This CDR3 region has 14 residues. Here the CDR3 reads CASSLNRGPYEQYF. The CDR3 DNA follows: TGTGCCAGCAGCTTAAACAGGGGCCCCTACGAGCAGTACTTC.

This clone was detected only a few times. As DNA, the CDR3 is TGTGCCAGCAGTGCTAGGCAGATTCCGGAGCCCCAGCATTTT. Protein sequence: CASSARQIPEPQHF. This chain uses TRBV2 with TRBJ1-5, with no clear D. Looked up from germline, CDR1 is SNHLY and CDR2 is FYNNEI. Deletions cut 4 bases from V and 8 bases from J, with 15 bases between. This CDR3 is 14 amino acids long.

V is TRBV27 and J is TRBJ2-7; TRBD2 agrees at 12 bases. Germline V gene data show CDR1 as MNHEY and CDR2 as SMNVEV (reference sequence). The CDR3 runs to 16 residues. The V gene end was trimmed by 5 bases and the J gene end by 0 bases; junction bases not matched to a gene: 5. The CDR3 reads CASSPRLAGVSYEQYF. The CDR3 region has the DNA TGTGCCAGCAGTCCCCGACTAGCGGGGGTCTCCTACGAGCAGTACTTC.

As DNA, the CDR3 is TGTGCCAGCAGTTTATGGCCTAGCGATGAGCAGTTCTTC. The encoded protein is CASSLWPSDEQFF. V is TRBV28 and J is TRBJ2-1; D might be TRBD2 (6 bases). The germline gives CDR1 MDHEN, CDR2 SYDVKM. CDR3 size: 13 residues. The ends were cut back, 0 bases at V and 8 bases at J, with 8 bases in the middle.

V usage is TRBV5-1 and J usage is TRBJ2-7, with 7 bases matching TRBD1. Germline values: CDR1 SGHRS, CDR2 YFSETQ. The V and J ends lost 0 bases and 4 bases, in that order; junction bases with no gene match: 7. This CDR3 is built from 15 residues. CDR3 in DNA: TGCGCCAGCAGCTTGGGCACAGGGGTCGTTTACGAGCAGTACTTC. Translation: CASSLGTGVVYEQYF.

The chain links TRBV6-1 to TRBJ1-5; D may be TRBD1 (6 bases). CDR1 is MNHNS and CDR2 is SASEGT in the germline V gene. This CDR3 has 16 residues. V was shortened by 4 bases and J by 3 bases, with 16 bases between the two germline ends. The CDR3 nucleotides are TGTGCCAGCAGTGCCTCTTTGGACAGATACAATCAGCCCCAGCATTTT. Protein: CASSASLDRYNQPQHF.

Comments on this clone: This CDR3 is missing its conserved last phenylalanine or tryptophan, likely due to a read error. The DNA is omitted, as the CDR3 cannot be located on it reliably, and the CDR3 follows TCRdb's listing. The CDR3: CSDLLPGQAT. The chain has TRBV29-1 and TRBJ1-1; the D call in the table, TRBD1, was not verified against the DNA. Inclusive of both ends, the CDR3 amounts to 10 amino acids. CDR1 SQVTM and CDR2 ANQGSEA come from the germline V gene.

The chain joins TRBV10-3 to TRBJ1-2, with TRBD1 as a possible D gene (5 bases). V was pared by 3 bases and J by 4 bases, with 18 bases between. This CDR3 has 16 residues. Germline-derived CDR1 and CDR2 are ENHRY and SYGVKD. CDR3 coding DNA: TGTGCCATCAGTGAAGGGGCGGGGAGGGTAGGCTATGGCTACACCTTC. Its translation: CAISEGAGRVGYGYTF.

As concerns this clone: The sample contains more than one DNA sequence encoding this CDR3. The chain carries TRBV18 and TRBJ2-5; TRBD1 might be the D (5 bases). The CDR3 sequence is 13 residues long. Germline V gene lookup returns CDR1 KGHSH and CDR2 LQKENI. V lost 2 bases and J lost 4, with 8 bases in between. The CDR3 region is CASSPGASETQYF. The CDR3 DNA sequence: TGTGCCAGCTCACCAGGGGCCTCAGAGACCCAGTACTTC.

The rearrangement uses TRBV30 and TRBJ1-5, with 9 nucleotides matching TRBD1. V lost 1 base, J lost 4 bases, and 5 bases stayed unmatched. The CDR3 loop spans 15 amino acids. Germline CDR1 is GTSNPN and CDR2 is SVGIG (reference sequence). CDR3 sequence reads: CAWSEGQGGNQPQHF. The DNA of the CDR3 is TGTGCCTGGAGTGAGGGACAGGGTGGAAATCAGCCCCAGCATTTT.

This clone was observed once. CDR3 amino acids: CASSSTRGPGYTF. The CDR3 DNA follows: TGTGCCAGCAGTTCAACTCGGGGGCCTGGCTACACCTTC. The chain carries TRBV7-2 and TRBJ1-2, with a possible D match to TRBD1 (6 bases). The CDR3 spans 13 residues. Germline V gene sequence: CDR1 SGHTA, CDR2 FQGNSA. Trimming shortened V by 6 bases and J by 7 bases, and 15 bases separated the two germline ends. Together with reference TRBV7-2 and TRBJ1-2, the CDR3 gives the full variable domain: GAGVSQSPSNKVTEKGKDVELRCDPISGHTALYWYRQSLGQGLEFLIYFQGNSAPDKSGLPSDRFSAERTGGSVSTLTIQRTQQEDSAVYLCASSSTRGPGYTFGSGTRLTVV.

The chain has TRBV9 and TRBJ2-3; D is tentatively TRBD1 or TRBD2 (7 bases each). Germline CDR1 SGDLS, CDR2 YYNGEE. V dropped 3 bases and J dropped 2 bases, with 16 bases sitting between them. CDR3 length equals 16 residues. The CDR3 DNA is TGTGCCAGCAGCGCGAGGGGAGGGGGCTACACAGATACGCAGTATTTT. This sequence encodes CASSARGGGYTDTQYF.

The V and J genes are TRBV2 and TRBJ1-4, with TRBD1 matching over 9 bases. The V and J ends lost 7 bases and 7 bases, in that order; junction bases with no gene match: 10. In germline, CDR1 is SNHLY, CDR2 FYNNEI. The CDR3 runs to 15 residues. The CDR3 loop is CASKVSGTGTEKLFF. In DNA form, the CDR3 reads TGTGCCAGCAAAGTTTCCGGGACAGGGACTGAAAAACTGTTTTTT. Full variable domain (missing parts from reference TRBV2 and TRBJ1-4): EPEVTQTPSHQVTQMGQEVILRCVPISNHLYFYWYRQILGQKVEFLVSFYNNEISEKSEIFDDQFSVERPDGSNFTLKIRSTKLEDSAMYFCASKVSGTGTEKLFFGSGTQLSVL.

In the case of this clone: Other DNA sequences in this sample translate to the same CDR3. This sequence joins TRBV5-1 and TRBJ2-5; possibly TRBD1 for D (6 bases). With 0 bases removed from V and 2 bases from J, the gap between germline ends came to 8 bases. Germline values: CDR1 SGHRS, CDR2 YFSETQ. The CDR3 totals 14 residues. CDR3 residues: CASSLVGGQETQYF. The DNA for the CDR3 is TGCGCCAGCAGCTTGGTAGGGGGTCAAGAGACCCAGTACTTC.

V gene TRBV6-5 combines with J gene TRBJ2-7; 7 nucleotides line up with TRBD2. The CDR3 consists of 14 residues. Per the germline V gene, CDR1 is MNHEY and CDR2 is SVGAGI. V shed 4 bases, J shed 0 bases, and the junction held 3 bases outside the gene matches. CDR3 in amino acids: CASSLSGASYEQYF. CDR3 DNA: TGTGCCAGCAGTTTGAGCGGGGCCTCCTACGAGCAGTACTTC.

This chain links TRBV7-9 with TRBJ2-5; 13 nucleotides align to TRBD2. J gave up 5 bases and V 5 bases, and 5 bases lay outside the gene matches. The CDR3 spans 15 residues. Germline assignment: CDR1 SEHNR and CDR2 FQNEAQ (reference sequence). The CDR3 loop reads CASSEGLAGMETQYF. The CDR3 DNA sequence: TGTGCCAGCAGCGAGGGACTAGCGGGAATGGAGACCCAGTACTTC.

About this clone itself: This may be a read error, as it is one base from a much larger clone. Other DNA sequences in this specimen translate into the identical CDR3. The V and J genes are TRBV5-4 and TRBJ1-1; unclear D gene. Germline V gene sequence: CDR1 SGHNT, CDR2 YYREEE (reference sequence). V dropped 1 base and J dropped 1 base, with 5 bases sitting between them. CDR3 size: 13 residues. The CDR3, as DNA: TGTGCCAGCAGCTTGCAAGAGAACACTGAAGCTTTCTTT. This translates into CASSLQENTEAFF.

This clone was seen only once. This chain uses TRBV6-6 with TRBJ1-4, with no clear D. CDR3 length: 13 amino acids. V shed 6 bases and J shed 6 bases, with 11 bases lying between them. Per germline, CDR1 MNHNY and CDR2 SVGAGI (reference sequence). The CDR3 loop is CASSVQRYEKLFF. The CDR3 DNA reads TGTGCCAGCAGCGTCCAACGGTATGAAAAACTGTTTTTT.

Points on this clone: The junction does not match germline at one end; this may be a read error. The rearrangement links TRBV6-5 to TRBJ2-7, with TRBD1 identical over 7 bases. Germline values: CDR1 MNHEY, CDR2 SVGAGI. The CDR3 runs to 15 residues. The CDR3 sequence: CASSSPRDSSDEQYF. The CDR3 DNA follows: TGTGCCAGCAGTTCCCCTCGGGACAGCTCCGACGAGCAGTACTTC.